The entry that follows covers one T cell receptor (beta chain) sequence. Its antigen is as yet unknown. The sample comes from a study of cytomegalovirus exposure and HLA in healthy donors. General observations from the study: Reports state that TCR beta sequences accurately predicted most subjects' HLA-A and HLA-B alleles. The study listed 150 to 200 cytomegalovirus-associated TCR beta chains.

Researchers ran the PCR with 60 Vbeta and 13 Jbeta primers. Using immunoSEQ multiplex PCR, the repertoire was profiled, and TCRdb retains in-frame clones only, with some absent. The table gives over 100,000 clones; the top ten clones make up roughly 3.5% of it. V was shortened by 4 bases and J by 1 base, with 7 bases between the two germline ends. The CDR3 contains 13 residues. In germline, CDR1 is SGHTA, CDR2 FQGNSA. Each donor was healthy, and each was a bone marrow donor. Sequenced sample: PBMCs. The J gene is TRBJ1-1, the V gene TRBV7-2, with D hard to call. The clonotype was recovered from a young man in good health and CMV-seronegative. CDR3 nucleotide sequence: TGTGCCAGCAGCTCCCAGAAGAACACTGAAGCTTTCTTT. This translates into CASSSQKNTEAFF.